These 12 T cell receptor beta chains originate from one sample sequenced in a study of T-cell reconstitution after alpha-beta-depleted transplantation in children. Unique molecular identifiers featured in how the TCRbeta library was prepared. MiXCR, run by TCRdb on the PCR reads, gives a single entry per CDR3 protein. The sample has about 350,000 distinct CDR3 sequences, more than 10% seen once. The sample in question was PBMCs, obtained from the stem cell graft. The receptors stem from a human donor who donated a stem cell graft to a child with Fanconi anemia.

This clonotype showed up many times. The chain employs TRBV7-9 and TRBJ2-7; D might be TRBD1 (6 bases). CDR3 length: 12 amino acids. CDR1 is SEHNR, CDR2 FQNEAQ, per germline (reference sequence). V lost 5 bases and J 5 bases, leaving 10 bases between the germline ends. The CDR3 here is CASSPQGDEQYF. Written as DNA, the CDR3 is TGTGCCAGCAGCCCACAGGGTGACGAGCAGTACTTC.

This clonotype was observed a handful of times. The J gene is TRBJ2-3, the V gene TRBV7-9; 7 nucleotides align to TRBD2. V trimming: 1 base; J trimming: 2 bases; junction bases outside the gene matches: 6. The CDR3 contains 16 residues. Germline V gene lookup returns CDR1 SEHNR and CDR2 FQNEAQ (reference sequence). CDR3 protein: CASSLDQRGFTDTQYF. In DNA, the CDR3 is TGTGCCAGCAGCTTAGACCAGCGGGGATTCACAGATACGCAGTATTTT.

The chain is built from TRBV12-3 or TRBV12-4 and TRBJ2-5; weak D call: TRBD2 (5 bases). This CDR3 comprises 16 residues. Trimming removed 5 bases from V and 4 bases from J, with 20 bases in between. The CDR3 nucleotides are TGTGCCAGCAGTAAATCCGGGATACCGGTCGGAGAGACCCAGTACTTC. This gives the protein CASSKSGIPVGETQYF.

This clonotype was detected only a few times. This chain connects TRBV6-5 to TRBJ2-5; D is unresolved. Trimming cost V 0 bases and J 5 bases, with 10 bases left between them. Germline V gives CDR1 MNHEY, CDR2 SVGAGI. The CDR3 spans 14 residues. CDR3 bases: TGTGCCAGCAGTTACTCGAAATGGCGGGAGACCCAGTACTTC. It encodes CASSYSKWRETQYF.

The chain carries TRBV6-4 and TRBJ2-5; the D is unclear. The CDR3 runs 14 residues. Germline V gives CDR1 MRHNA, CDR2 SNTAGT. The V end lost 4 bases, the J end lost 1 base, and 10 bases lay between the germline ends. This CDR3 is CASSVSSSQETQYF. CDR3 coding DNA: TGTGCCAGCAGTGTGAGCAGCAGCCAAGAGACCCAGTACTTC.

This clonotype was detected only a few times. The V and J genes are TRBV20-1 and TRBJ1-6; the D gene is possibly TRBD1 (5 bases). CDR1 is DFQATT and CDR2 is SNEGSKA in the germline V gene (reference sequence). The CDR3 length is 14 residues. Trimming took off 1 base at V and 5 bases at J, with 9 bases between the two ends. The CDR3: CSARASGDNSPLHF. CDR3 nucleotide sequence: TGCAGTGCTAGAGCCTCGGGGGATAATTCACCCCTCCACTTT.

This sequence joins TRBV29-1 and TRBJ2-7; TRBD1 aligns across 7 bases. V lost 4 bases to trimming and J lost 0 bases; unmatched junction nucleotides: 6. This CDR3 is 14 amino acids long. Germline V lookup: CDR1 SQVTM, CDR2 ANQGSEA. CDR3 coding DNA: TGCAGCGTTGGGGTAGGGGGCTCCTCCTACGAGCAGTACTTC. It encodes CSVGVGGSSYEQYF.

The J gene is TRBJ2-1, the V gene TRBV4-3, with D perhaps being TRBD1 or TRBD2 (6 bases each). V was shortened by 4 bases and J by 6 bases, with 25 bases between the two germline ends. In germline, CDR1 is LGHNA, CDR2 YSLEER. This CDR3 has 18 amino acids. The CDR3 spells CASSRSLGGAALSNEQFF. CDR3 nucleotides: TGCGCCAGCAGCCGGTCGCTGGGGGGCGCGGCCCTCAGCAATGAGCAGTTCTTC.

The V call is TRBV20-1, the J call TRBJ2-3, with D uncertain. Germline V lookup: CDR1 DFQATT, CDR2 SNEGSKA (reference sequence). CDR3 length: 13 amino acids. The ends were cut back, 8 bases at V and 4 bases at J, with 16 bases in the middle. The CDR3 loop is CSLKGARADTQYF. CDR3 bases: TGCAGTCTCAAAGGTGCCCGGGCAGATACGCAGTATTTT.

Only a few counts were recorded for this clonotype. This chain links TRBV11-2 with TRBJ2-3, with 12 nucleotides matching TRBD1. CDR3 length equals 17 residues. V was pared by 4 bases and J by 3 bases, with 8 bases of the junction left unmatched. CDR1 SGHAT and CDR2 FQNNGV come from the germline V gene. Here the CDR3 reads CASSSRGTGGSTDTQYF. DNA of the CDR3: TGTGCCAGCAGCTCGAGGGGGACAGGGGGCTCGACAGATACGCAGTATTTT.

This clonotype has a handful of counts. This CDR3 reads CASSVHLNTGELFF. CDR3 DNA: TGCGCCAGCAGTGTCCATTTGAACACCGGGGAGCTGTTTTTT. The chain employs TRBV10-2 and TRBJ2-2, with no clear D. Germline assignment: CDR1 WSHSY and CDR2 SAAADI. The length of the CDR3 is 14 residues. With 4 bases removed from V and 1 base from J, the gap between germline ends came to 7 bases.

The table lists this clonotype with many counts. The chain is built from TRBV6-5 and TRBJ1-1, with TRBD1 as a possible D gene (5 bases). The ends were cut back, 6 bases at V and 5 bases at J, with 16 bases in the middle. Germline V CDR1 and CDR2: MNHEY, SVGAGI. The CDR3 contains 14 residues. The CDR3, as DNA: TGTGCCAGCAGGTACACAGACAGTCATACTGAAGCTTTCTTT. Its protein is CASRYTDSHTEAFF.